These T cell receptor beta chains were read from a single sample in a study of blood T cell repertoires in COVID-19. Profiled with immunoSEQ multiplex PCR; TCRdb holds only in-frame clones, not every one. The sample consists of around 300,000 clones, 88% of them appearing once. The sample comprised peripheral blood. These receptors were collected from a woman in her twenties or thirties with COVID-19, enrolled during active disease. The CDR3 runs from the conserved cysteine through the conserved F or W. Fields, in order: CDR3 DNA, CDR3 protein, D gene, V gene, J gene, clone size. A D gene is named only where the DNA matches it firmly. Clone size is not always given. Where it is, it says once, few, many or a class for expanded clones.

CDR3 DNA: TGTGCCAGCAGCCAAGGACTAGGGTATGGTGGCTACACCTTC; CDR3 protein: CASSQGLGYGGYTF; D gene: -; V gene: TRBV14; J gene: TRBJ1-2; clone size: -
CDR3 DNA: TGTGCCAGCAGTGACGGGTCCACTAGCGGGGGGGCCGCCACAGATACGCAGTATTTT; CDR3 protein: CASSDGSTSGGAATDTQYF; D gene: TRBD2; V gene: TRBV6-4; J gene: TRBJ2-3; clone size: -
CDR3 DNA: TGTGCCAGCAGCTTAAAACCGGGACTAGCAGGGGAGCTGTTTTTT; CDR3 protein: CASSLKPGLAGELFF; D gene: TRBD2; V gene: TRBV7-3; J gene: TRBJ2-2; clone size: -
CDR3 DNA: TGTGCCAGCAGTGAAAACAGGGATACGCAGTATTTT; CDR3 protein: CASSENRDTQYF; D gene: -; V gene: TRBV6-1; J gene: TRBJ2-3; clone size: few
CDR3 DNA: TGCGCCAGCAGCGACCACGACAGGGCCTCCACTGAAGCTTTCTTT; CDR3 protein: CASSDHDRASTEAFF; D gene: TRBD1; V gene: TRBV5-1; J gene: TRBJ1-1; clone size: -
CDR3 DNA: TGTGCCATCAGTGGGAACGAAAGAGGTGGAAACACCATATATTTT; CDR3 protein: CAISGNERGGNTIYF; D gene: -; V gene: TRBV10-3; J gene: TRBJ1-3; clone size: once
CDR3 DNA: TGTGCCAGCAGCTACCAGGGACTAGCGGGGGGGCTCGAGCAGTACTTC; CDR3 protein: CASSYQGLAGGLEQYF; D gene: TRBD2; V gene: TRBV5-4; J gene: TRBJ2-7; clone size: -
CDR3 DNA: TGTGCCAGCAGTAGAGGACAGGGGGCTAATCTGAACACTGAAGCTTTCTTT; CDR3 protein: CASSRGQGANLNTEAFF; D gene: TRBD1; V gene: TRBV5-5; J gene: TRBJ1-1; clone size: -
CDR3 DNA: TGTGCCAGCAGTGAAGCCTCGTTGACAGGAAGTGAAAAACTGTTTTTT; CDR3 protein: CASSEASLTGSEKLFF; D gene: -; V gene: TRBV6-1; J gene: TRBJ1-4; clone size: -
CDR3 DNA: TGTGCCAGCTCACCCCAGTTCGGGAAAGAGGAGACCCAGTACTTC; CDR3 protein: CASSPQFGKEETQYF; D gene: -; V gene: TRBV18; J gene: TRBJ2-5; clone size: -
CDR3 DNA: TGTGCCAGCAGCCGAAGCGGGGGGGAGCAGTTCTTC; CDR3 protein: CASSRSGGEQFF; D gene: TRBD2; V gene: TRBV3-1/TRBV3-2; J gene: TRBJ2-1; clone size: -
CDR3 DNA: TGCGCCAGCAGCCCGAGCCCGAAGTCTGGGGCCAACGTCCTGACTTTC; CDR3 protein: CASSPSPKSGANVLTF; D gene: -; V gene: TRBV5-1; J gene: TRBJ2-6; clone size: -
CDR3 DNA: TGTGCCAGCAGCTTACGGGGGGGTAATTCACCCCTCCACTTT; CDR3 protein: CASSLRGGNSPLHF; D gene: -; V gene: TRBV7-2; J gene: TRBJ1-6; clone size: -
CDR3 DNA: TGTGCCAGCAGCTTAATGGGGACAGGGCAAGAGACCCAGTACTTC; CDR3 protein: CASSLMGTGQETQYF; D gene: TRBD1; V gene: TRBV11-3; J gene: TRBJ2-5; clone size: -
CDR3 DNA: TGTGCCGTTAGACAGGGGCACACTGAAGCTTTCTTT; CDR3 protein: CAVRQGHTEAFF; D gene: TRBD1; V gene: TRBV30; J gene: TRBJ1-1; clone size: -
CDR3 DNA: TGTGCCAGCAGCCCAACGGCAGGGAACGGAAAACTGTTTTTT; CDR3 protein: CASSPTAGNGKLFF; D gene: -; V gene: TRBV7-6; J gene: TRBJ1-4; clone size: -
CDR3 DNA: TGTGCCAGCAGTGATCCCTTGGGTCGGGAAGAGACCCAGTACTTC; CDR3 protein: CASSDPLGREETQYF; D gene: -; V gene: TRBV6-2/TRBV6-3; J gene: TRBJ2-5; clone size: -
CDR3 DNA: TGCGCCAGCAGCCGCACCGGGACTAGCGGCACAGATACGCAGTATTTT; CDR3 protein: CASSRTGTSGTDTQYF; D gene: TRBD2; V gene: TRBV4-1; J gene: TRBJ2-3; clone size: -
CDR3 DNA: TGTGCCAGCAGCGCCCGACAGAGGTACGAGCAGTACTTC; CDR3 protein: CASSARQRYEQYF; D gene: -; V gene: TRBV11-3; J gene: TRBJ2-7; clone size: once
CDR3 DNA: TGTGCCAGCAGTTCGGGACAGGGGGCCGGGGAGCTGTTTTTT; CDR3 protein: CASSSGQGAGELFF; D gene: TRBD1; V gene: TRBV28; J gene: TRBJ2-2; clone size: once
CDR3 DNA: TGTGCCAGCAGCTCTGGAACAGGGGGTTATGAAAAACTGTTTTTT; CDR3 protein: CASSSGTGGYEKLFF; D gene: TRBD1; V gene: TRBV7-9; J gene: TRBJ1-4; clone size: -
CDR3 DNA: TGTGCCACCAGTGACCCACACAGGGGTCGTGAGACCCAGTACTTC; CDR3 protein: CATSDPHRGRETQYF; D gene: TRBD1; V gene: TRBV24-1; J gene: TRBJ2-5; clone size: -
CDR3 DNA: TGTGCCAGCTCACCTGCGGACAGGGGAAACACTGAAGCTTTCTTT; CDR3 protein: CASSPADRGNTEAFF; D gene: TRBD1; V gene: TRBV18; J gene: TRBJ1-1; clone size: few
CDR3 DNA: TGTGCCAGTAGCCCTAACAGGGGTGCAGGGGAAAAACTGTTTTTT; CDR3 protein: CASSPNRGAGEKLFF; D gene: TRBD1; V gene: TRBV19; J gene: TRBJ1-4; clone size: -
CDR3 DNA: TGCGCCAGCAGCCAAGATAGAGGGCTCGAGCAGTACTTC; CDR3 protein: CASSQDRGLEQYF; D gene: -; V gene: TRBV4-3; J gene: TRBJ2-7; clone size: -
CDR3 DNA: TGTGCCACCAGCAGGGACTCGGGGTGGGGTGGCTACACCTTC; CDR3 protein: CATSRDSGWGGYTF; D gene: -; V gene: TRBV15; J gene: TRBJ1-2; clone size: -
CDR3 DNA: TGTGCCAGCAGCTTAGGTGGGCAGTATAATTCACCCCTCCACTTT; CDR3 protein: CASSLGGQYNSPLHF; D gene: -; V gene: TRBV13; J gene: TRBJ1-6; clone size: -
CDR3 DNA: TGTGCCAGCAGGCTTCTGAACCGGGGGGAGCAGTTCTTC; CDR3 protein: CASRLLNRGEQFF; D gene: -; V gene: TRBV2; J gene: TRBJ2-1; clone size: -
CDR3 DNA: TGTGCCAGCAGTTACGGTGGGGGGAGGGGGTATGGCTACACCTTC; CDR3 protein: CASSYGGGRGYGYTF; D gene: -; V gene: TRBV6-5; J gene: TRBJ1-2; clone size: -
CDR3 DNA: TGTGCCAGCAGTGAGGCAGGTCTCTATGGCTACACCTTC; CDR3 protein: CASSEAGLYGYTF; D gene: -; V gene: TRBV6-1; J gene: TRBJ1-2; clone size: -
CDR3 DNA: TGTGCCAGCAGCGTAGGGAGCGGGGTATACAATGAGCAGTTCTTC; CDR3 protein: CASSVGSGVYNEQFF; D gene: TRBD2; V gene: TRBV9; J gene: TRBJ2-1; clone size: -
CDR3 DNA: TGTGCCAGCAGCTGGACTAGCGGGGTTTCCATTAAAACGCAGTATTTT; CDR3 protein: CASSWTSGVSIKTQYF; D gene: TRBD2; V gene: TRBV9; J gene: TRBJ2-3; clone size: once
CDR3 DNA: TGCGCCAGCAGCCAAGTTTCAGCGGGGGGCCGGAATTACAATGAGCAGTTCTTC; CDR3 protein: CASSQVSAGGRNYNEQFF; D gene: TRBD2; V gene: TRBV4-3; J gene: TRBJ2-1; clone size: -
CDR3 DNA: TGCGCCAGCAGCTTGGACGGGAACACCGGGGAGCTGTTTTTT; CDR3 protein: CASSLDGNTGELFF; D gene: -; V gene: TRBV5-1; J gene: TRBJ2-2; clone size: -
CDR3 DNA: TGTGCCAGCACTTATCAACAGGGGGCCCAAGAGACCCAGTACTTC; CDR3 protein: CASTYQQGAQETQYF; D gene: TRBD1; V gene: TRBV6-2/TRBV6-3; J gene: TRBJ2-5; clone size: -
CDR3 DNA: TGTGCCAGCAGCTCCGACGGGTCTGAGGCTAACTATGGCTACACCTTC; CDR3 protein: CASSSDGSEANYGYTF; D gene: -; V gene: TRBV7-9; J gene: TRBJ1-2; clone size: once
CDR3 DNA: TGTGCCAGCAGTTTATCGAGGGCAGTCACTGAAGCTTTCTTT; CDR3 protein: CASSLSRAVTEAFF; D gene: -; V gene: TRBV27; J gene: TRBJ1-1; clone size: -